Below, 5 T cell receptor beta chains from the same sample are listed, as sequenced in a study of persistence of HIV-infected CD4 T cells. Overlapping HIV-1 Gag 15-mer peptides at 0.85 to 1 ug per peptide per mL were used. Sorted nonresponding memory CD4+ T cells were CD40L-negative, CD69-negative, CD45RO-high. These TCRs are of unknown antigen specificity. Sequencing used immunoSEQ version 4 in survey mode. Profiled with immunoSEQ multiplex PCR; TCRdb holds only in-frame clones, not every one. The repertoire includes about 60,000 clones, less than 85% of them detected once, and under 2% sits in the top ten. Sequencing used CD4+ T cells sorted from PBMCs after approximately 19-hour stimulation, obtained from a patient who received antiretroviral therapy. The receptors were sampled from an adult man with HIV who was CMV-seropositive.

The DNA of the CDR3 is TGTGCCAGCAGCCAAGATAGACGGGATGAGCAGTTCTTC. It codes for CASSQDRRDEQFF. The J gene is TRBJ2-1, the V gene TRBV3-1 (or the pseudogene TRBV3-2); D ambiguous. The CDR3 is 13 amino acids. The germline CDR1 and CDR2 sequences are LGHDT and YNNKEL (reference sequence). The V end was cut by 0 bases, the J end by 8 bases, with 8 bases between.

This rearrangement joins TRBV6-5 to TRBJ1-1, with 9 positions matching TRBD1. Germline V gene sequence: CDR1 MNHEY, CDR2 SVGAGI. Trimming cost V 4 bases and J 3 bases; bases outside gene matches: 3. The CDR3 length is 14 residues. The CDR3 sequence is CASSSGQGHTEAFF. The CDR3 DNA is TGTGCCAGCAGTTCCGGACAGGGGCACACTGAAGCTTTCTTT.

The chain joins TRBV7-9 to TRBJ1-1; no clear D. The V and J ends lost 5 bases and 2 bases respectively, with 18 bases between them. Germline V CDR1 and CDR2: SEHNR, FQNEAQ (reference sequence). The CDR3 length is 16 residues. The CDR3 region has the DNA TGTGCCAGCAGCCCTCGTTCGGCGCGGGGAAACACTGAAGCTTTCTTT. As protein: CASSPRSARGNTEAFF.

By proportion, this clone is medium-sized. This chain connects TRBV29-1 to TRBJ2-2; tentatively, D is TRBD2 (5 bases). Germline lookup yields CDR1 SQVTM and CDR2 ANQGSEA. The CDR3 sequence is 13 residues long. Trimming stripped 6 bases from V and 5 bases from J, with 13 bases between. CDR3 bases: TGCAGCGTCGGGAAGCTGGGGACCGGGGAGCTGTTTTTT. It translates to CSVGKLGTGELFF.

The chain employs TRBV18 and TRBJ2-3, with D tentatively TRBD1 (6 bases). The CDR3 is 17 residues long. In germline, CDR1 is KGHSH, CDR2 LQKENI. V lost 0 bases and J 0 bases, leaving 13 bases between the germline ends. This chain's CDR3 is CASSPPMGALSTDTQYF. CDR3 coding DNA: TGTGCCAGCTCACCACCGATGGGGGCACTAAGCACAGATACGCAGTATTTT. Full variable domain (missing parts from reference TRBV18 and TRBJ2-3): NAGVMQNPRHLVRRRGQEARLRCSPMKGHSHVYWYRQLPEEGLKFMVYLQKENIIDESGMPKERFSAEFPKEGPSILRIQQVVRGDSAAYFCASSPPMGALSTDTQYFGPGTRLTVL.